These T cell receptor beta chains were read from a single sample in a study of regulatory T cells in long-lasting Graves disease. TCRdb re-derived calls from the multiplex PCR reads in MiXCR, one entry per CDR3 protein. The table includes 650,000 to 700,000 distinct CDR3 sequences, 30% detected once. Here the sequenced sample was peripheral blood mononuclear cells (PBMCs), taken when the disease was refractory, from a patient treated with antithyroid drugs. These receptors all stem from a female donor with Graves disease. CDR3s include the opening cysteine and the closing phenylalanine or tryptophan.

V	J	CDR3
TRBV28	TRBJ1-1	CASTVIGEAFF
TRBV30	TRBJ1-2	CAWSGGAGGYTF
TRBV6-5	TRBJ1-1	CASSYSSRWSKAFF
TRBV6-5	TRBJ1-2	CASSYAGEYGYTF
TRBV19	TRBJ1-1	CASSTMGQGPTEAFF
TRBV12-3/TRBV12-4	TRBJ2-5	CASSSGLAGGPDQETQYF
TRBV5-5	TRBJ2-5	CASSQHRGLQETQYF
TRBV12-3/TRBV12-4	TRBJ2-1	CASSSTGYNEQFF
TRBV28	TRBJ1-1	CASSPTATRGQYNTEAFF
TRBV12-3/TRBV12-4	TRBJ1-2	CASSDKRAASYGYTF
TRBV28	TRBJ2-3	CASSPTGLDTQYF
TRBV6-9	TRBJ1-2	CASSSLGASDYGYTF
TRBV7-6	TRBJ1-6	CASSPRTGQRSPLHF
TRBV11-2	TRBJ1-1	CASSVFPHARDRGSNTEAFF
TRBV11-3	TRBJ2-2	CASSRRETGELFF
TRBV2	TRBJ1-2	CASSGTGVPGYTF
TRBV20-1	TRBJ1-1	CSARDNTEAFF
TRBV24-1	TRBJ2-6	CATSVLPGQGLCGANVLTF
TRBV25-1	TRBJ1-2	CASSEEGSYYGYTF
TRBV7-9	TRBJ1-1	CASSPGMVDENTEAFF
TRBV10-3	TRBJ1-4	CAISDGGATNEKLFF
TRBV2	TRBJ2-2	CASSPRGPGELFF
TRBV18	TRBJ1-2	CASSRAATNYGYTF
TRBV27	TRBJ1-1	CASSPLGPMGTEAFF
TRBV2	TRBJ2-1	CASSGLKLAGEGVEQFF
TRBV27	TRBJ2-2	CASSTVALQGSGELFF
TRBV27	TRBJ2-5	CASSLLNRGLQETQYF
TRBV28	TRBJ1-2	CASTTGQGYGYTF
TRBV6-1	TRBJ1-1	CASRSDGEAFF
TRBV12-5	TRBJ2-7	CASGLGHEQYF
TRBV4-2	TRBJ1-5	CASSQGTISLSQPQHF
TRBV7-3	TRBJ2-1	CASSLTPDEQFF
TRBV12-3/TRBV12-4	TRBJ2-7	CASSPTGLAVYF
TRBV2	TRBJ2-2	CASTSGGSVYTGELFF
TRBV2	TRBJ1-2	CASSEALRGIGYTF
TRBV2	TRBJ1-2	CASRLGTGVYGYTF
TRBV11-3	TRBJ2-5	CASSLVFGNQETQYF
TRBV6-4	TRBJ2-7	CATLAGVDEQYF
TRBV2	TRBJ1-5	CASSEVGWGQVNQPQHF
TRBV6-1	TRBJ1-5	CASSAPIPHQPQHF
TRBV7-9	TRBJ1-5	CASSLAQDGRTSNQPQHF
TRBV19	TRBJ2-7	CASSIGTAGYEQYF
TRBV7-3	TRBJ1-1	CASSKGPTNTEAFF
TRBV2	TRBJ2-7	CASIQLGYEQYF
TRBV29-1	TRBJ1-1	CSVDDIGGAFF
TRBV7-2	TRBJ2-5	CASSAREGQETQYF
TRBV5-1	TRBJ1-1	CASSDQQGDVTEAFF
TRBV6-2/TRBV6-3	TRBJ1-6	CASTLDDWDSPLHF
TRBV5-1	TRBJ2-5	CASSPDGSWETQYF
TRBV25-1	TRBJ2-7	CASSKGPSSYEQYF
TRBV28	TRBJ2-3	CAIKQGAVPTDTQYF
TRBV12-3/TRBV12-4	TRBJ1-3	CASSTRATSGNTIYF
TRBV25-1	TRBJ1-1	CASRLGHNTEAFF
TRBV5-4	TRBJ1-5	CASYQPQHF
TRBV20-1	TRBJ1-5	CSATAGRYSNQPQHF
TRBV19	TRBJ1-1	CASSIDLLTEAFF
TRBV4-1	TRBJ2-5	CASSQESTSGIQGAQYF
TRBV20-1	TRBJ1-5	CSASRGQGNYQPQHF
TRBV5-4	TRBJ1-2	CASSLGTTGVYGYTF